This entry lists 14 T cell receptor beta chains sequenced from one sample in a study of control samples from healthy donors and cancer patients. Repertoires were generated with immunoSEQ multiplex PCR, while TCRdb's copy carries only in-frame clones and drops some. The top ten clones hold approximately 2.5% of a sample with roughly 140,000 clones, roughly 93% of them seen once. Input material: blood. These TCRs come from a man aged 50-59 years in good health.

This chain uses TRBV15 with TRBJ1-3; tentative D call: TRBD1 (5 bases). Germline V CDR1 and CDR2: LNHNV, YYDKDF (reference sequence). V was trimmed by 3 bases and J by 1 base, leaving 10 bases between them. This CDR3 has 15 residues. As DNA, the CDR3 is TGTGCCACCAGCAGTGCTTACAGGTCTGGAAACACCATATATTTT. Its protein is CATSSAYRSGNTIYF.

The CDR3 loop is CASSVETGPNSPLHF. CDR3 DNA sequence: TGCGCCAGCAGTGTAGAGACAGGACCGAATTCACCCCTCCACTTT. The V gene is TRBV10-2, the J gene TRBJ1-6, with a weak D call TRBD1 (6 bases). V was cut by 4 bases and J by 7 bases, with 14 bases left in between. This CDR3 is 15 amino acids long. CDR1 is WSHSY and CDR2 is SAAADI in the germline V gene.

This clone was picked up one time. The chain couples TRBV19 to TRBJ1-1, with a possible D match to TRBD1 (5 bases). The V end lost 1 base, the J end lost 0 bases, and 6 bases lay between the germline ends. The germline V gene has CDR1 LNHDA and CDR2 SQIVND (reference sequence). The CDR3 has 14 amino acids. This CDR3 is CASSIGQLNTEAFF. CDR3 coding DNA: TGTGCCAGTAGTATAGGACAGCTGAACACTGAAGCTTTCTTT.

This chain uses TRBV28 with TRBJ2-1; TRBD2 is a possible D gene (6 bases). With 3 bases removed from V and 1 base from J, the gap between germline ends came to 10 bases. This CDR3 is 15 amino acids long. The germline V gene encodes CDR1 MDHEN and CDR2 SYDVKM. CDR3 coding DNA: TGTGCCAGCAGTTTGGAGGGAACGTCCTACAATGAGCAGTTCTTC. Translated, it gives CASSLEGTSYNEQFF.

A remark on this clone: Compared with germline, one end of the junction differs, possibly owing to a read error. This chain joins TRBV7-7 and TRBJ2-5, with TRBD1 as a possible D gene (6 bases). CDR3 size: 14 residues. Germline V gene lookup returns CDR1 SSHAT and CDR2 FNYEAQ (reference sequence). CDR3 DNA: TGTGCTAGCAGCTTACAAGGACAGCAAGAGACCCAGTACTTC. As protein: CASSLQGQQETQYF.

The chain has TRBV5-5 and TRBJ1-3; D is possibly TRBD1 (5 bases). This CDR3 is 14 amino acids long. In germline, CDR1 is SGHKS, CDR2 YYEKEE (reference sequence). Deletions cut 0 bases from V and 4 bases from J, with 8 bases between. This chain's CDR3 is CASSLEGEGNTIYF. The CDR3 DNA sequence: TGTGCCAGCAGCTTGGAAGGGGAGGGAAACACCATATATTTT.

The chain uses TRBV27 and TRBJ2-1, with 11 bases fitting TRBD1. CDR1 is MNHEY and CDR2 is SMNVEV in the germline V gene (reference sequence). V lost 1 base to trimming and J lost 9 bases; unmatched junction nucleotides: 5. This CDR3 has 15 amino acids. The CDR3 sequence: CASSLYGTGGVEQFF. CDR3 DNA: TGTGCCAGCAGTTTATATGGGACAGGGGGTGTTGAGCAGTTCTTC.

The V call is TRBV2, the J call TRBJ2-7, with D tentatively TRBD2 (6 bases). From germline, CDR1 is SNHLY and CDR2 FYNNEI. The CDR3 has 11 residues. The V and J ends lost 10 bases and 7 bases respectively, with 14 bases between them. The CDR3 spells CATMYRGEQYF. CDR3 in DNA: TGTGCCACCATGTATCGGGGGGAGCAGTACTTC.

V is TRBV11-2 and J is TRBJ2-5, with D possibly being TRBD2 (6 bases). Germline lookup yields CDR1 SGHAT and CDR2 FQNNGV. The CDR3 spans 17 residues. The ends were cut back, 2 bases at V and 4 bases at J, with 20 bases in the middle. In nucleotides, the CDR3 is TGTGCCAGCAGCTTAAGAGCGGGTTACTACGGAATAGAGACCCAGTACTTC. This codes for CASSLRAGYYGIETQYF.

The V call is TRBV20-1, the J call TRBJ1-2; a possible D gene is TRBD1 (5 bases). This CDR3 region has 13 residues. Trimming left V 3 bases short and J 0 bases short, with 8 bases between. The germline V gene has CDR1 DFQATT and CDR2 SNEGSKA (reference sequence). The CDR3 DNA sequence: TGCAGTGCTAGTGGGGCAGCTAACTATGGCTACACCTTC. It translates to CSASGAANYGYTF.

V is TRBV6-6 and J is TRBJ2-1; TRBD1 agrees at 7 bases. The CDR3 consists of 14 residues. Trimming cost V 6 bases and J 6 bases; bases outside gene matches: 8. Germline V gene lookup returns CDR1 MNHNY and CDR2 SVGAGI (reference sequence). DNA of the CDR3: TGTGCCAGCAGAAGCCGGGACAGATCCAATGAGCAGTTCTTC. Its protein product is CASRSRDRSNEQFF.

This chain uses TRBV3-1 (or the pseudogene TRBV3-2) with TRBJ1-1, with TRBD1 matching over 10 bases. From germline, CDR1 is LGHDT and CDR2 YNNKEL (reference sequence). The trim removed 0 bases at V and 8 bases at J, leaving 12 bases unmatched. There are 17 residues in the CDR3. DNA of the CDR3: TGTGCCAGCAGCCAAGATATAAGGGACAGGGGTGACAACGAAGCTTTCTTT. Protein sequence: CASSQDIRDRGDNEAFF.

The rearrangement joins TRBV5-1 to TRBJ2-3; the match to TRBD1 covers 7 bases. V trimming: 4 bases; J trimming: 2 bases; junction bases outside the gene matches: 4. The germline gives CDR1 SGHRS, CDR2 YFSETQ. CDR3 size: 14 residues. Written as DNA, the CDR3 is TGCGCCAGCAGCGGCCAGGGGGACACAGATACGCAGTATTTT. It codes for CASSGQGDTDTQYF.

With regard to this clone: A junction end diverges from the germline sequence, so it may reflect a read error. The chain is built from TRBV3-1 (or the pseudogene TRBV3-2) and TRBJ1-4; D is ambiguous. In germline, CDR1 is LGHDT, CDR2 YNNKEL (reference sequence). CDR3 size: 15 residues. The CDR3 region has the DNA TGTACCAGCAGCCCCCGCCGCGGTGGGAATGAAAAACTGTTTTTT. This gives the protein CTSSPRRGGNEKLFF.